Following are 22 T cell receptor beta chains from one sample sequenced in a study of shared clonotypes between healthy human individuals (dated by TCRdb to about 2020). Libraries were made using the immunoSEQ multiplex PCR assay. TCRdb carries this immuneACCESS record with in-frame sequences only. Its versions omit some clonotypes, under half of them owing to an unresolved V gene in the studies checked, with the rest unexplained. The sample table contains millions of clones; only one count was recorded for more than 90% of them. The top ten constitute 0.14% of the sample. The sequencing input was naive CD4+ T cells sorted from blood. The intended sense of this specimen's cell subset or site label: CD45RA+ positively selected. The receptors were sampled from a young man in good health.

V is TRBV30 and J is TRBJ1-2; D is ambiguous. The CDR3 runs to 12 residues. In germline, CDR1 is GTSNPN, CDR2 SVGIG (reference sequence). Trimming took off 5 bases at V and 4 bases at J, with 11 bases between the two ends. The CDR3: CAWGRTSYGYTF. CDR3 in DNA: TGTGCCTGGGGCAGGACTTCCTATGGCTACACCTTC.

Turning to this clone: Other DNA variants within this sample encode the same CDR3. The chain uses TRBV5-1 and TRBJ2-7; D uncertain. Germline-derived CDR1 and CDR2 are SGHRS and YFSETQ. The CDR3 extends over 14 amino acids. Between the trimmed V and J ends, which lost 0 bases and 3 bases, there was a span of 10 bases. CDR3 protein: CASSLALGSYEQYF. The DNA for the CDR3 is TGCGCCAGCAGCTTGGCCTTGGGCAGCTACGAGCAGTACTTC.

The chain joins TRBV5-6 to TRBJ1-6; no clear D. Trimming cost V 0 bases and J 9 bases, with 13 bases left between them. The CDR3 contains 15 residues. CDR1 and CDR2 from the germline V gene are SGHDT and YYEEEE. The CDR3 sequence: CASSLAVGVASPLHF. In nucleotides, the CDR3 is TGTGCCAGCAGCTTGGCCGTTGGGGTAGCTTCACCCCTCCACTTT.

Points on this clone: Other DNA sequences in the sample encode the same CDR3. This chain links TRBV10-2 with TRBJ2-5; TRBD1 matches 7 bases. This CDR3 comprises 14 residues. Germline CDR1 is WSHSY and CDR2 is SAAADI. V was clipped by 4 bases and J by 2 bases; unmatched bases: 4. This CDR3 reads CASSGAGGQETQYF. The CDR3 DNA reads TGCGCCAGCAGTGGGGCAGGGGGACAAGAGACCCAGTACTTC.

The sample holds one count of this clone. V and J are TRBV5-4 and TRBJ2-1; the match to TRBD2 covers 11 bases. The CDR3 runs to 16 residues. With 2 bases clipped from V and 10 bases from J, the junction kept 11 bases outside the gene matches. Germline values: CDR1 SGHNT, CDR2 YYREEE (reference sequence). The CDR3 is CASSLSGTSGLREQFF. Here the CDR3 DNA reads TGTGCCAGCAGCTTATCCGGGACTAGCGGCCTTCGGGAGCAGTTCTTC. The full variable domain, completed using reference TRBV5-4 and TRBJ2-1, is ETGVTQSPTHLIKTRGQQVTLRCSSQSGHNTVSWYQQALGQGPQFIFQYYREEENGRGNFPPRFSGLQFPNYSSELNVNALELDDSALYLCASSLSGTSGLREQFFGPGTRLTVL.

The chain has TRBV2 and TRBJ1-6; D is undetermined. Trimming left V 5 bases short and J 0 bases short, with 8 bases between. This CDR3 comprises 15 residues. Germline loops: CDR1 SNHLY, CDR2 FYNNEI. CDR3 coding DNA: TGTGCCAGCAGTCAACAGAGCTCCTATAATTCACCCCTCCACTTT. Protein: CASSQQSSYNSPLHF.

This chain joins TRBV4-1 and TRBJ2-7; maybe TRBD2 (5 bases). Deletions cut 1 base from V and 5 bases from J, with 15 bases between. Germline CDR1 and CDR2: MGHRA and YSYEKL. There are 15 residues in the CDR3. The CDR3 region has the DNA TGCGCCAGCAGCCAAGTTGAGGGCCTGGGAAACGAGCAGTACTTC. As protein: CASSQVEGLGNEQYF.

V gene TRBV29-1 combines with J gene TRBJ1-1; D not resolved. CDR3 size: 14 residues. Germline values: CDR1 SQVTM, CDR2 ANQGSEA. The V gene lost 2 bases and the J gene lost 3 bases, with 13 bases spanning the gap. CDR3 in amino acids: CSVEHSPGDTEAFF. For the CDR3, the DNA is TGCAGCGTTGAACACTCACCTGGGGACACTGAAGCTTTCTTT.

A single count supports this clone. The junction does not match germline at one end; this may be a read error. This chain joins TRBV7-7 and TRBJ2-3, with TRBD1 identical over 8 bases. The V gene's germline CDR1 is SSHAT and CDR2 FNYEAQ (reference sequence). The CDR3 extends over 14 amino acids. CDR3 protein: CASSRTGSQDTQYF. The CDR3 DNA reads TGTGCTAGCAGCCGGACAGGGTCCCAAGATACGCAGTATTTT. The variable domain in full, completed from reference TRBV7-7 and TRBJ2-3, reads GAGVSQSPRYKVTKRGQDVTLRCDPISSHATLYWYQQALGQGPEFLTYFNYEAQPDKSGLPSDRFSAERPEGSISTLTIQRTEQRDSAMYRCASSRTGSQDTQYFGPGTRLTVL.

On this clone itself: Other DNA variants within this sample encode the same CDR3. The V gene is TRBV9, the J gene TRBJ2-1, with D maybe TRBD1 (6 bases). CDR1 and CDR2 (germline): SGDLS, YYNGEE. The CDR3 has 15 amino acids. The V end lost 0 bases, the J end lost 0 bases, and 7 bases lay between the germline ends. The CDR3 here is CASSVGGGSYNEQFF. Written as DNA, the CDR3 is TGTGCCAGCAGCGTAGGAGGGGGCTCCTACAATGAGCAGTTCTTC.

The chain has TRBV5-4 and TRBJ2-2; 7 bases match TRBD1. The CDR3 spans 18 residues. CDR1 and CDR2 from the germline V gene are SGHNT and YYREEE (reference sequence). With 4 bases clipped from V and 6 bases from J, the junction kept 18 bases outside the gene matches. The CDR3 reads CASSPRTGVPTLPGELFF. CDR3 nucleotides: TGTGCCAGCAGCCCTAGGACAGGTGTCCCCACCCTCCCCGGGGAGCTGTTTTTT.

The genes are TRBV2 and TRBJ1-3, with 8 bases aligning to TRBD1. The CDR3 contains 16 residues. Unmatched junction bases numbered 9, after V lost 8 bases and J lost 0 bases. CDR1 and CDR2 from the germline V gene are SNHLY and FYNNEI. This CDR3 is CASSGQGGNSGNTIYF. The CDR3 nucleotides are TGTGCCAGCTCCGGACAGGGAGGGAACTCTGGAAACACCATATATTTT.

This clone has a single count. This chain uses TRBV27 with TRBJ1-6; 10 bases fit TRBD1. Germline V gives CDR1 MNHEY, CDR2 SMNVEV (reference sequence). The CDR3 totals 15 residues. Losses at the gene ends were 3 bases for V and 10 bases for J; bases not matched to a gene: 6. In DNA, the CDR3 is TGTGCCAGCAGTTTGGGGACAGGGGTAGAATCACCCCTCCACTTT. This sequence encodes CASSLGTGVESPLHF.

The CDR3 is CASSPRDRVEETQYF. CDR3 sequence (DNA): TGTGCCAGCTCACCAAGGGACAGGGTCGAAGAGACCCAGTACTTC. V gene TRBV18 combines with J gene TRBJ2-5; 9 bases map to TRBD1. The CDR3 has 15 amino acids. Germline V gives CDR1 KGHSH, CDR2 LQKENI. J was trimmed by 3 bases and V by 2 bases; bases with no gene match: 4.

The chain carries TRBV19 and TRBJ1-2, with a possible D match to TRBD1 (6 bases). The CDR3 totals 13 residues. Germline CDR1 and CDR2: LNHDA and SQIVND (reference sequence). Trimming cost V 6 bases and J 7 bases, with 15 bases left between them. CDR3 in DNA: TGTGCCAGTAGAGCACAGGAGGGGGTTGGCTACACCTTC. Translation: CASRAQEGVGYTF.

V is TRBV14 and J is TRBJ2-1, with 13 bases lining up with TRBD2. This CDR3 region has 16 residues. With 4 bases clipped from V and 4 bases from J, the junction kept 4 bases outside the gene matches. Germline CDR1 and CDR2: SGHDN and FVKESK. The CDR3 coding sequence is TGTGCCAGCAGCCCAACTAGCGGGAGGGAATACAATGAGCAGTTCTTC. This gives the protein CASSPTSGREYNEQFF. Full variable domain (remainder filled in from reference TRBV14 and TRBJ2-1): EAGVTQFPSHSVIEKGQTVTLRCDPISGHDNLYWYRRVMGKEIKFLLHFVKESKQDESGMPNNRFLAERTGGTYSTLKVQPAELEDSGVYFCASSPTSGREYNEQFFGPGTRLTVL.

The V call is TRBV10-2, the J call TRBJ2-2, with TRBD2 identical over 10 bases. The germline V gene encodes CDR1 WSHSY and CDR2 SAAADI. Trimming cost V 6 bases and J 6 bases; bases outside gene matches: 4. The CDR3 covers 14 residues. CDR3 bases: TGCGCCAGCAGAGAAGGACTAGCGGCCGGGGAGCTGTTTTTT. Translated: CASREGLAAGELFF.

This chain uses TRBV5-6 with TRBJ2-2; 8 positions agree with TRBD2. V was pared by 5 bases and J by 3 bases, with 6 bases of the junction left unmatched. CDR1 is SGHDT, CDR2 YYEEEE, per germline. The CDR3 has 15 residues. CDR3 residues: CASRLGRGDTGELFF. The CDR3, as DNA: TGTGCCAGCAGGCTCGGGAGGGGCGACACCGGGGAGCTGTTTTTT.

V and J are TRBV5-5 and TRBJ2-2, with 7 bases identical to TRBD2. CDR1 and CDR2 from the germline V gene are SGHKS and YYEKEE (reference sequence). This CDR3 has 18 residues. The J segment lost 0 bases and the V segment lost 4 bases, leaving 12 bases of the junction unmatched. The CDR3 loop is CASSLRTSEFANTGELFF. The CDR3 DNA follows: TGTGCCAGCAGCCTCCGCACTAGCGAGTTCGCGAACACCGGGGAGCTGTTTTTT. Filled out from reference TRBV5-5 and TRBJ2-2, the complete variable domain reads DAGVTQSPTHLIKTRGQQVTLRCSPISGHKSVSWYQQVLGQGPQFIFQYYEKEERGRGNFPDRFSARQFPNYSSELNVNALLLGDSALYLCASSLRTSEFANTGELFFGEGSRLTVL.

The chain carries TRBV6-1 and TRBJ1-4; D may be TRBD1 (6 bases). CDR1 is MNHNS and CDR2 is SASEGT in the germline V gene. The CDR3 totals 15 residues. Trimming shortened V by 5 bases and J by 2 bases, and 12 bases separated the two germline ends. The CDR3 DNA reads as TGTGCCAGCAGTCGCGTCGGGGGCACTAATGAAAAACTGTTTTTT. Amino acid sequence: CASSRVGGTNEKLFF.

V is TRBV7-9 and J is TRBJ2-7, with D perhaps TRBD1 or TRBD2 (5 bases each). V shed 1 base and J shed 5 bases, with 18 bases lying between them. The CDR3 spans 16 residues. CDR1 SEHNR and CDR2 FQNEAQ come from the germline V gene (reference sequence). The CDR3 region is CASSLVIRALEDEQYF. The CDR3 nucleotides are TGTGCCAGCAGCTTAGTAATCAGGGCGTTGGAGGACGAGCAGTACTTC.

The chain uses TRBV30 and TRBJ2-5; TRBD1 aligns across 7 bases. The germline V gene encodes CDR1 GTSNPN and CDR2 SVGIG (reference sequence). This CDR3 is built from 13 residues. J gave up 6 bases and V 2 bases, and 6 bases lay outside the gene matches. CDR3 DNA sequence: TGTGCCTGGAGTTCGACAGGGCAGAAGACCCAGTACTTC. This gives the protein CAWSSTGQKTQYF.